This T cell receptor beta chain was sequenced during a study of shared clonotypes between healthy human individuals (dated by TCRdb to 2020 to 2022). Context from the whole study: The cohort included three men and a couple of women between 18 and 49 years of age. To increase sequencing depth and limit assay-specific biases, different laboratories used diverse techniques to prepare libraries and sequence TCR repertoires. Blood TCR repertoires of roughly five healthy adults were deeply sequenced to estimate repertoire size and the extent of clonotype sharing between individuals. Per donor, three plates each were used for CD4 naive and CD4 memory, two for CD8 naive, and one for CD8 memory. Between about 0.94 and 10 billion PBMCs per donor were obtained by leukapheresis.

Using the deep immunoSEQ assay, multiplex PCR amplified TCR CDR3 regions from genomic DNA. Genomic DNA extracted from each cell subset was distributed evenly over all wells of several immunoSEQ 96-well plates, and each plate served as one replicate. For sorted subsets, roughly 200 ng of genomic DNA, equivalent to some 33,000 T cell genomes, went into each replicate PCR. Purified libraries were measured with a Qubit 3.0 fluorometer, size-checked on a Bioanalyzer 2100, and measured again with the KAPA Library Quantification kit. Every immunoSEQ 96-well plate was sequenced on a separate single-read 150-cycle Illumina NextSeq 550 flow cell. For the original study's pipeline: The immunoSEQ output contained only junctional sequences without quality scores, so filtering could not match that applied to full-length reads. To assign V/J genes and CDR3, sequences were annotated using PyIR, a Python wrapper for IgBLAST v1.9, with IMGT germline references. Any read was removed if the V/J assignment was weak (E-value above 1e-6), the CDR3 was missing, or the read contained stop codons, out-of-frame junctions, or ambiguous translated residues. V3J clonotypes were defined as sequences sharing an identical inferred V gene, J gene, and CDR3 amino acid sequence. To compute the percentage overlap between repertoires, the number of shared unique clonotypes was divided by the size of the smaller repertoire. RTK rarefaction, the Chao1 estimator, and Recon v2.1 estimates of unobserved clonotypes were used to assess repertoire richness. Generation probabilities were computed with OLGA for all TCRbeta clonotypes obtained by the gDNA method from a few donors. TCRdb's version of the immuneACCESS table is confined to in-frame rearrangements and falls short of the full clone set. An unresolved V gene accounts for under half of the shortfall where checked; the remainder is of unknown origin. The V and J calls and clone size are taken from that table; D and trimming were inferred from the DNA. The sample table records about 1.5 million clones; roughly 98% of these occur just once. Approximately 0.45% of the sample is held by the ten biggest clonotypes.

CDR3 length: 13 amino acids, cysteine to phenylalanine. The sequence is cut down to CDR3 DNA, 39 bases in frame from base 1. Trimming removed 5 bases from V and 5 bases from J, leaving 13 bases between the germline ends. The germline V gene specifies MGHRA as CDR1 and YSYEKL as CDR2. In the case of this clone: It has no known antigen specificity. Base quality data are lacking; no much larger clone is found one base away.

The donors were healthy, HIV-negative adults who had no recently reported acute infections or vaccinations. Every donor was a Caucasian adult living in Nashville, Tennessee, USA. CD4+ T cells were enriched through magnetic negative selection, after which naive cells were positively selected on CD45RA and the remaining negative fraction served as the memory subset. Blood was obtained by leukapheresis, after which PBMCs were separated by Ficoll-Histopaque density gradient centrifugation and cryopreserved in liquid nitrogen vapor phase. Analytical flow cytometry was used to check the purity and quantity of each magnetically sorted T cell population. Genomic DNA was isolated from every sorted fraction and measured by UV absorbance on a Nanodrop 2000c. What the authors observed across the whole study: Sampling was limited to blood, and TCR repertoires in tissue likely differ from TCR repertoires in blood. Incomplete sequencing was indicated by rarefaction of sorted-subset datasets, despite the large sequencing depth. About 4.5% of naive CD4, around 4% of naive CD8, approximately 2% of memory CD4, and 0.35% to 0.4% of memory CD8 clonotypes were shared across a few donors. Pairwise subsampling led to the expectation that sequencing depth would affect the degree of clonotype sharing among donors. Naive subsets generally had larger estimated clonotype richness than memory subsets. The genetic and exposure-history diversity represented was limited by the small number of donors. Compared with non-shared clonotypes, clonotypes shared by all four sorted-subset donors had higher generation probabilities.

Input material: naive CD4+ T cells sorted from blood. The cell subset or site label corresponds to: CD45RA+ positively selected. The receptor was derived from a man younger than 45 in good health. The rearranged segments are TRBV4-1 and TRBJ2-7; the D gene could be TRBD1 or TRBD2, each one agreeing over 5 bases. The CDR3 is CASSSTRGDEQYF. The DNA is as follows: TGCGCCAGCAGCTCCACCCGGGGCGACGAGCAGTACTTC.